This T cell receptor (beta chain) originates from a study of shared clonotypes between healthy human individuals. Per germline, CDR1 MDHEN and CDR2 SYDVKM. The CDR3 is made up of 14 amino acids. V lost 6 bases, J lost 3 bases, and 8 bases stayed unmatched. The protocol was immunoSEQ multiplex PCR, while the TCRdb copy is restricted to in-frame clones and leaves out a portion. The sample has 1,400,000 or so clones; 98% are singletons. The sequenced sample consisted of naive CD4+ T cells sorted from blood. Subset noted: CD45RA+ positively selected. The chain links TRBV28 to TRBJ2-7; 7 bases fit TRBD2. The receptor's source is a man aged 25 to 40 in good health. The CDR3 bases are TGTGCCAGCAGCCTTAGCGGGTTTTACTACGAGCAGTACTTC. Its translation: CASSLSGFYYEQYF.